This TCR beta chain stems from a study of blood T cell repertoires in COVID-19. On the study more broadly: Whether acute or convalescent, the COVID-19 samples came from the United States, Italy and Spain. Sample material is recorded as cDNA or gDNA derived from T cells, B-cell-depleted T cells, or PBMCs.

Profiled with immunoSEQ multiplex PCR; TCRdb holds only in-frame clones, not every one. The sample has more than 200,000 clones, about 87% seen once; the top ten hold approximately 6%. This CDR3 is 13 amino acids long. The germline gives CDR1 SEHNR, CDR2 FQNEAQ (reference sequence). V was cut by 5 bases and J by 13 bases, with 18 bases left in between. One Seattle source followed patients from active infection through their disease course. This clonotype originated in a woman aged 25 to 45 with COVID-19, enrolled during active disease. The gene calls are TRBV7-9 and TRBJ2-1, with D possibly matching TRBD2 (6 bases). The material sequenced was peripheral blood. CDR3 in amino acids: CASSPGTPRDQFF. The CDR3 region has the DNA TGTGCCAGCAGCCCCGGGACTCCCAGGGATCAGTTCTTC.